The rows below give T cell receptor beta chains drawn from one sample of a study of T cells in Graves' hyperthyroidism and ophthalmopathy. TCRdb called the multiplex PCR reads again in MiXCR, with one record for every CDR3 protein. The table records about 550,000 distinct CDR3 sequences, less than 25% of them present only once. Sequencing was carried out using blood. The receptors come from a man aged 18 to 29 with Graves' hyperthyroidism. Both conserved end residues are part of each CDR3. A D gene is named only where the DNA matches it firmly. The size field is filled for only some rows; it gives once, few, many or a size class.

j_call clone_size v_call cdr3_length d_call cdr3_aa cdr3_nt
TRBJ1-1 NA TRBV6-9 15 NA CASRPPLTVNTEAFF TGTGCCAGCAGACCTCCCTTGACAGTGAACACTGAAGCTTTCTTT
TRBJ1-2 NA TRBV28 13 NA CASSPGGFSGYTF TGTGCCAGCAGCCCCGGGGGGTTCTCTGGCTACACCTTC
TRBJ1-6 NA TRBV28 16 TRBD1 CASGFTGDRTRSPLHF TGTGCCAGCGGCTTCACAGGGGATCGGACGCGATCACCCCTCCACTTT
TRBJ2-5 few TRBV27 15 TRBD2 CASSGSGGRGETQYF TGTGCCAGCAGTGGAAGCGGGGGCCGCGGGGAGACCCAGTACTTC
TRBJ2-2 NA TRBV6-1 16 NA CAGSPQWGAGTGELFF TGTGCCGGCAGCCCGCAGTGGGGTGCGGGCACCGGGGAGCTGTTTTTT
TRBJ1-1 many TRBV28 14 TRBD1 CASSLLRTGTEAFF TGTGCCAGCAGTTTACTTAGGACAGGGACTGAAGCTTTCTTT
TRBJ1-1 many TRBV12-3/TRBV12-4 12 NA CASGGLNTEAFF TGTGCCAGTGGGGGGTTGAACACTGAAGCTTTCTTT
TRBJ1-2 NA TRBV14 15 TRBD1 CASSLHSGTGYGYTF TGTGCCAGCAGCCTTCACTCCGGGACAGGCTATGGCTACACCTTC
TRBJ1-1 many TRBV6-1 16 NA CASSQGPPWMNTEAFF TGTGCCAGCAGTCAAGGACCGCCATGGATGAACACTGAAGCTTTCTTT
TRBJ1-5 NA TRBV27 18 TRBD1 CASSLSATTGRSNQPQHF TGTGCCAGCAGTTTAAGCGCCACGACAGGGCGTAGCAATCAGCCCCAGCATTTT
TRBJ2-2 NA TRBV11-2 17 TRBD1 CASSLGDRGSNTGELFF TGTGCCAGCAGCTTAGGGGACAGGGGGTCGAACACCGGGGAGCTGTTTTTT
TRBJ1-1 many TRBV5-1 13 NA CASNPLGGAEAFF TGCGCCAGCAACCCTTTGGGGGGAGCTGAAGCTTTCTTT
TRBJ2-2 many TRBV2 12 NA CATSQWSGELFF TGTGCCACTTCTCAATGGAGCGGGGAGCTGTTTTTT
TRBJ1-2 many TRBV30 13 NA CAWSLAANYGYTF TGTGCCTGGAGTCTGGCTGCGAACTATGGCTACACCTTC
TRBJ2-2 many TRBV2 15 NA CASSERHPGAGELFF TGTGCCAGCAGTGAAAGACACCCCGGGGCCGGGGAGCTGTTTTTT
TRBJ1-2 few TRBV6-2/TRBV6-3 14 TRBD1 CASRATGSANGYTF TGTGCCAGCAGAGCGACAGGGTCCGCGAATGGCTACACCTTC
TRBJ2-7 NA TRBV7-6 15 TRBD2 CASSLEVAGTYEQYF TGTGCCAGCAGCTTAGAAGTAGCGGGAACCTACGAGCAGTACTTC
TRBJ2-5 NA TRBV6-2/TRBV6-3 14 TRBD1 CASTLTGGIETQYF TGTGCCAGCACCTTAACAGGGGGCATAGAGACCCAGTACTTC
TRBJ1-2 NA TRBV12-3/TRBV12-4 13 NA CASTPMRIYGYTF TGTGCCAGCACCCCTATGCGAATCTATGGCTACACCTTC
TRBJ1-1 few TRBV20-1 13 NA CSAGGAGRTEAFF TGCAGTGCGGGGGGCGCCGGTAGGACTGAAGCTTTCTTT
TRBJ1-5 many TRBV27 13 NA CASSRQGNQPQHF TGTGCCAGCAGTCGACAGGGCAATCAGCCCCAGCATTTT
TRBJ1-5 many TRBV12-3/TRBV12-4 14 NA CASSPAGGERPQHF TGTGCCAGCTCCCCGGCGGGGGGTGAAAGGCCCCAGCATTTT
TRBJ2-5 many TRBV29-1 14 NA CSVELADLQETQYF TGCAGCGTTGAATTGGCCGATTTACAAGAGACCCAGTACTTC
TRBJ1-1 many TRBV20-1 12 TRBD1 CSAWTGSTEAFF TGCAGTGCTTGGACAGGGTCCACTGAAGCTTTCTTT
TRBJ2-5 many TRBV9 15 NA CASSGRTAAGETQYF TGTGCCAGCAGCGGCCGAACAGCGGCGGGAGAGACCCAGTACTTC
TRBJ1-6 NA TRBV6-1 13 NA CASSGGGYSPLHF TGTGCCAGCAGTGGGGGGGGATACTCACCCCTCCACTTT
TRBJ1-5 many TRBV12-3/TRBV12-4 14 NA CASSLGQAVQPQHF TGTGCCAGCAGTTTAGGACAGGCCGTTCAGCCCCAGCATTTT
TRBJ1-2 many TRBV28 13 NA CASSLGSWRGYTF TGTGCCAGCAGTTTGGGGTCTTGGCGTGGCTACACCTTC
TRBJ2-7 once TRBV6-2/TRBV6-3 14 TRBD1 CASSPTGLGGEQYF TGTGCCAGCAGTCCGACAGGGTTAGGTGGCGAGCAGTACTTC
TRBJ2-1 few TRBV12-3/TRBV12-4 14 NA CASSSLGAHNEQFF TGTGCCAGCAGTTCGCTAGGGGCCCACAATGAGCAGTTCTTC
TRBJ1-2 many TRBV5-6 15 NA CASSLIRATAGGYTF TGTGCCAGCAGCTTGATCCGTGCGACGGCGGGTGGCTACACCTTC
TRBJ1-2 NA TRBV6-1 15 NA CASSPQRGGDYGYTF TGTGCCAGCAGTCCCCAGCGGGGGGGCGACTATGGCTACACCTTC
TRBJ1-5 NA TRBV30 12 NA CAWSDNSQPQHF TGTGCCTGGAGTGACAACTCACAGCCCCAGCATTTT
TRBJ2-2 many TRBV28 13 NA CASSLRVTGELFF TGTGCCAGCAGTTTAAGGGTAACCGGGGAGCTGTTTTTT
TRBJ1-6 many TRBV11-2 13 NA CASSLDRVSPLHF TGTGCCAGCAGCTTAGATCGAGTATCACCCCTCCACTTT
TRBJ2-2 many TRBV12-3/TRBV12-4 13 NA CASSPLAPGELFF TGTGCCAGCAGCCCGCTAGCGCCCGGGGAGCTGTTTTTT